This T cell receptor (beta chain) was identified during a study of blood T cell repertoires in COVID-19. Study context: From the United States, Italy and Spain came samples of acute and convalescent COVID-19.

Method: immunoSEQ multiplex PCR; TCRdb's copy keeps in-frame clones and lacks some. This sample has more than 350,000 clones; 85% to 90% occur once, and the top ten carry 0.95% to 1.1%. Individuals aged 18 to 89 years were recruited from about two dozen US areas. Cohort 3 recovered donors had two negative PCRs, clearance, or symptom resolution. V lost 5 bases to trimming and J lost 9 bases; unmatched junction nucleotides: 11. CDR1 and CDR2 from the germline V gene are MNHEY and SMNVEV (reference sequence). The length of the CDR3 is 15 residues. Source material: PBMCs or T cells enriched from blood (not recorded which). J is TRBJ1-2 and V is TRBV27; 11 bases agree with TRBD1. The sequence came from a man aged 18-30 years who had recovered from COVID-19. This CDR3 is CASSPVIGTGGSYTF. The CDR3 nucleotides are TGTGCCAGCAGTCCCGTTATAGGGACAGGGGGGAGCTACACCTTC.